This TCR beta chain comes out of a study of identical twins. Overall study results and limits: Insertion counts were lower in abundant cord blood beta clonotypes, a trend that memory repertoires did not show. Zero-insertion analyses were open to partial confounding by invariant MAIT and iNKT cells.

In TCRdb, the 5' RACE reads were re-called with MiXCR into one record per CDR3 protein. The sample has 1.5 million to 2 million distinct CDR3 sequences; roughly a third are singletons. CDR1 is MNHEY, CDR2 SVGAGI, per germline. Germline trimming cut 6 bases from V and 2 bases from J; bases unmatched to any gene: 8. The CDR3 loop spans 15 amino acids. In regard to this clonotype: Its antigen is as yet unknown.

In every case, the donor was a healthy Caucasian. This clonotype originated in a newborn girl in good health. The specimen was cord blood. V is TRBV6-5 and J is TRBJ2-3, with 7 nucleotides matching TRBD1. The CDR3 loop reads CASSQGQLDTDTQYF. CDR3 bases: TGTGCCAGCAGCCAGGGACAGCTTGACACAGATACGCAGTATTTT.